Listed below are T cell receptor beta chains from one sample, sequenced in a study of regulatory T cells in long-lasting Graves disease. TCRdb reanalysed the multiplex PCR reads using MiXCR and keeps one entry per CDR3 protein. The table has about 400,000 distinct CDR3 sequences, roughly a sixth seen once. This material consisted of peripheral blood mononuclear cells (PBMCs), taken at new diagnosis, from a patient treated with antithyroid drugs. These receptors all come from a female donor with Graves disease. Each CDR3 is given with its conserved first and last residue.

j_gene | v_gene | CDR3aa
TRBJ2-1 | TRBV4-3 | CASSQGISPLYNVQFF
TRBJ1-1 | TRBV5-4 | CASSLGGQLVNTEAFF
TRBJ1-1 | TRBV6-2/TRBV6-3 | CAGSGGTTTLTEAFF
TRBJ2-4 | TRBV6-2/TRBV6-3 | CASSLQGVAKNIQYF
TRBJ2-7 | TRBV2 | CASTGTSGRANEQYF
TRBJ2-7 | TRBV27 | CASSLLGPTTGRGYEQYF
TRBJ2-5 | TRBV28 | CASRMTMTGLETQYF
TRBJ2-5 | TRBV2 | CANGSGQVYDEQYF
TRBJ1-2 | TRBV4-2 | CASSSPSVRYYGYTF
TRBJ2-2 | TRBV13 | CASSPGGTGNTGELFF
TRBJ1-1 | TRBV5-6 | CASSPLQGGNTEAFF
TRBJ2-7 | TRBV7-9 | CASSLTRDEQCF
TRBJ2-2 | TRBV28 | CASSIPGTGLAGELFF
TRBJ2-1 | TRBV6-2/TRBV6-3 | CASSYFDSGYYNEQFF
TRBJ2-7 | TRBV6-2/TRBV6-3 | CASSEQGISYEQYF
TRBJ1-1 | TRBV24-1 | CATSDLRSGVAFF
TRBJ2-2 | TRBV3-1 | CASSRAWGRTGELFF
TRBJ1-1 | TRBV6-2/TRBV6-3 | CASSYRPGKNTEAFF
TRBJ1-2 | TRBV7-9 | CAPRPMRGDYGYTF
TRBJ2-7 | TRBV30 | CAWITGPNEQYF